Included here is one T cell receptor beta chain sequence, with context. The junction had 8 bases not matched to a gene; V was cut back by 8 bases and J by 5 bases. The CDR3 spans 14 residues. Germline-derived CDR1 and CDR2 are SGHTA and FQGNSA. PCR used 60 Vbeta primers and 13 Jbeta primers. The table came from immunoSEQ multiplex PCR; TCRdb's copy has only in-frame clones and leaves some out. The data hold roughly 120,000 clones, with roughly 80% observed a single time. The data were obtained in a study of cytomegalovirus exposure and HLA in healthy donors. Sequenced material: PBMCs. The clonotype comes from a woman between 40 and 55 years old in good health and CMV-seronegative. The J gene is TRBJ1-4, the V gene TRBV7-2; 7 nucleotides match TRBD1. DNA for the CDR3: TGTGCCAGCGCCAAGGCAGGGGGAAATGAAAAACTGTTTTTT. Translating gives CASAKAGGNEKLFF.